The following is a T cell receptor (beta chain) sequence with its context. No conserved phenylalanine or tryptophan is present at the end of the CDR3, so a read error is the likely explanation. The V gene's germline CDR1 is SGHRS and CDR2 YFSETQ. V shed 0 bases and J shed 3 bases, with 13 bases lying between them. This CDR3 comprises 16 residues. The data stem from a study of response to subunit inactivated influenza vaccine. MiXCR, run by TCRdb on the RT-PCR reads, gives a single entry per CDR3 protein. Of some 540,000 distinct CDR3 sequences listed, approximately 24% are singletons. The same specimen was also included in a second study, on T cells expressing NK-cell markers. Turning to that study: For TCR beta, cDNA was produced by 5'RACE template switching with UMIs. The CD3+CD56-NKG2C+ fraction of a handful of donors was likewise dominated by these clonotypes. The study did not resolve the HCMV specificity of expanded NKG2C+ T cell clones.

The clonotype originates from a man aged 45-60 years who received an inactivated influenza vaccine. The rearrangement joins TRBV5-1 to TRBJ2-1, with D unclear. Specimen: CD4+ T cells sorted from PBMCs, collected roughly 13 days after vaccination. The chain's CDR3 is CASSLAGGRGYNEQFS. CDR3 bases: TGCGCCAGCAGCTTGGCCGGCGGTCGTGGCTACAATGAGCAGTTCTCC.